In this sample, the clone carrying this TCR beta chain turned up many times. Its target is unknown. TCRbeta library preparation incorporated unique molecular identifiers. TCRdb analysed the PCR reads with MiXCR anew, one entry per CDR3 protein. This sample has around 440,000 distinct CDR3 sequences, with approximately 10% found just once. These data are taken from a study of T-cell reconstitution after alpha-beta-depleted transplantation in children. Regarding the study as a whole: Several hundred expanded graft clones reportedly gave rise to the alpha-beta T cells present about two months after transplant. Counts and diversity of T cells one year after transplant came mostly from newly produced T cells. Surviving recipient T cells and intrathymic progenitors accounted for some patients' high TCRbeta diversity at day 60.

Trimming pared 1 base from V and 1 base from J, leaving 22 bases between. The CDR3 covers 19 residues. In germline, CDR1 is SGHAT, CDR2 FQNNGV. The V gene is TRBV11-2, the J gene TRBJ1-1; D is possibly TRBD1 (5 bases). The sequence was collected from a child aged 2-15 years with inherited bone marrow failure, due to receive a stem cell transplant. Sample: PBMCs, taken before TCRalphabeta/CD19-depleted stem cell transplant. The CDR3 loop is CASSLGFRVGRGKNTEAFF. The CDR3 DNA sequence: TGTGCCAGCAGCTTAGGATTTCGGGTTGGTCGGGGGAAGAACACTGAAGCTTTCTTT.